This T cell receptor beta chain comes out of a study of CD8+CD57+ T cells in acquired aplastic anemia (dated by TCRdb to 2016 to 2019). The study in broad terms: On average, sorted CD4+ and CD8+ cells yielded roughly 3.4 ug of extracted DNA, with a range of 0.2 to 27.4 ug. Healthy donor samples averaged approximately 10 million reads for CD4+ and roughly 12 million for CD8+ cells. Summary of the overall study and its limitations: No significant difference in CD8+ Simpson's diversity was found between patients and healthy controls (P=0.060). Around 30 CD8+ CDR3 sequences were shared between patients and controls but appeared highly expressed in patients and within their immunodominant clones.

Concerning this clonotype: Its target antigen remains unknown. The sample holds no much larger clone one base away, and base qualities are not on file.

TCR beta VDJ combination and CDR3 sequence profiling used genomic DNA as the template. TCR repertoire sequencing was run on an Illumina HiSeq 2000. Per the original workflow: Repertoires were assessed using TRBV/TRBJ rearrangement plots, CDR3 size and DJ length profiles, and Simpson's diversity index. The most abundant DNA sequence in the deep sequencing data was taken as the immunodominant clone. CDR3 amino acid sequences were screened for sharing across subjects and were compared with published repertoires and the VDJdb database. TCRdb reprocessing: public reads trimmed at Q25 with fastp, clones called with MiXCR, in-frame beta chains kept. Merged by CDR3 protein, the rows form single entries marked with the most common genes and DNA. V and J calls and clone size were set by TCRdb, not the authors. The sample profile shows about 190,000 distinct CDR3 sequences; less than 70% of them were found once. The ten most abundant clones make up around a sixth of the sample.

TCR repertoires of sorted CD4+ and CD8+ blood T cells from severe aplastic anemia patients and healthy subjects were deep-sequenced in the study. Ficoll-Paque density gradient centrifugation was used to isolate peripheral blood mononuclear cells. Before DNA was extracted, CD4+ and CD8+ T cells were sorted using either FACS or magnetic beads. Per the germline V gene, SGDLS is the CDR1 and YYNGEE is the CDR2. The CDR3, from cysteine to phenylalanine, totals 14 residues. Only the CDR3 portion is preserved as DNA: 42 bases, with reading frame beginning at the first base. The V end gives up 0 bases and the J end 2 bases, leaving 2 bases in the junction not matched to a gene.

This receptor chain uses TRBV9 and TRBJ2-7, with 7 middle bases fitting TRBD2. Material: sorted CD4+, CD8+, or CD8+CD57+ T cells (not recorded which) from PBMCs. The clonotype comes from a human donor in good health, serving as a control. The sequence in DNA is TGTGCCAGCAGCGTAGGGGGGGGAACCTACGAGCAGTACTTC. The encoded protein is CASSVGGGTYEQYF.